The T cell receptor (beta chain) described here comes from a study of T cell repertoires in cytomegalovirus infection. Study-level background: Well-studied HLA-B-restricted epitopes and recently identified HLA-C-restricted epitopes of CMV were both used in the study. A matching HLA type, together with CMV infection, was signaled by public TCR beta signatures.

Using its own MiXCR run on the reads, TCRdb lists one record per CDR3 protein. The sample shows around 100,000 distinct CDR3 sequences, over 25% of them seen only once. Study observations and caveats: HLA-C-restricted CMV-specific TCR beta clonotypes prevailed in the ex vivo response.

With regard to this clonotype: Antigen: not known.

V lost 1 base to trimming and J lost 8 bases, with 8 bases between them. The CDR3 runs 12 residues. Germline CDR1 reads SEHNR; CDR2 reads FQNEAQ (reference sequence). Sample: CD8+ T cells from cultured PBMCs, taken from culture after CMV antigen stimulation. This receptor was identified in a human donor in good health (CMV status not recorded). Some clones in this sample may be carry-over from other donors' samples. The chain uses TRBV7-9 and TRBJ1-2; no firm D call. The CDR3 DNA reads TGTGCCAGCAGCTTAGAGCAAATAGGCTACACCTTC. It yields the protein CASSLEQIGYTF. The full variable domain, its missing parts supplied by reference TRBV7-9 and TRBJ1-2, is DTGVSQNPRHKITKRGQNVTFRCDPISEHNRLYWYRQTLGQGPEFLTYFQNEAQLEKSRLLSDRFSAERPKGSFSTLEIQRTEQGDSAMYLCASSLEQIGYTFGSGTRLTVV.